What follows describes a single T cell receptor beta chain. Produced via immunoSEQ multiplex PCR; TCRdb's table is partial and in-frame only. This sample has 130,000 to 150,000 clones, with 91% found just once. The record originates from a study of control samples from healthy donors and cancer patients. The CDR3 is made up of 13 amino acids. CDR1 MNHEY and CDR2 SVGAGI come from the germline V gene. V was pared by 8 bases and J by 2 bases, with 13 bases between. This chain connects TRBV6-5 to TRBJ2-7, with TRBD1 as a possible D gene (6 bases). This receptor was taken from a man younger than 45 in good health. Sequencing was carried out using blood. As DNA, the CDR3 is TGTGCCAGCCGGACAGTGCTAACCTACGAGCAGTACTTC. Translated: CASRTVLTYEQYF.